These T cell receptor beta chains were read from a single sample in a study of OX40 agonist ivuxolimab in advanced cancers. Sequenced by immunoSEQ multiplex PCR; TCRdb stores in-frame clones only, minus some. The table has about 40,000 clones, about 88% seen once. This material consisted of CD4+ or CD8+ T cells sorted from blood, taken in a trial of the OX40 agonist ivuxolimab. The receptors were gathered from an adult with an advanced solid tumor such as melanoma, head and neck, liver or kidney cancer. Both conserved end residues are part of each CDR3. D genes are given only for firm matches. Not every row has a clone size; where given, it reads once, few, many or a size class.

abundance: medium-sized; j_gene: TRBJ2-1; d_gene: TRBD2; v_gene: TRBV7-3; CDR3aa: CASSLTGLAGIFDEQFF; CDR3nt: TGTGCCAGCAGCTTAACGGGACTAGCGGGAATATTCGATGAGCAGTTCTTC
abundance: NA; j_gene: TRBJ2-1; d_gene: TRBD2; v_gene: TRBV19; CDR3aa: CASSISSGAYNEQFF; CDR3nt: TGTGCCAGTAGTATTTCTAGCGGGGCCTACAATGAGCAGTTCTTC
abundance: NA; j_gene: TRBJ1-2; d_gene: TRBD1; v_gene: TRBV7-8; CDR3aa: CASSLGPGQGYGYTF; CDR3nt: TGTGCCAGCAGCTTAGGCCCGGGACAGGGCTATGGCTACACCTTC
abundance: NA; j_gene: TRBJ1-2; d_gene: NA; v_gene: TRBV27; CDR3aa: CASSSTVTYGYTF; CDR3nt: TGTGCCAGCAGTTCGACAGTTACTTATGGCTACACCTTC
abundance: NA; j_gene: TRBJ2-2; d_gene: NA; v_gene: TRBV4-1; CDR3aa: CASSQGRELFF; CDR3nt: TGCGCCAGCAGCCAAGGTCGGGAGCTGTTTTTT
abundance: NA; j_gene: TRBJ1-2; d_gene: NA; v_gene: TRBV27; CDR3aa: CASSQGHPGAGYTF; CDR3nt: TGTGCCAGCAGCCAAGGACACCCAGGGGCTGGCTACACCTTC
abundance: NA; j_gene: TRBJ2-7; d_gene: TRBD1; v_gene: TRBV5-1; CDR3aa: CASSLGQGDYEQYF; CDR3nt: TGCGCCAGCAGCTTGGGGCAGGGGGACTACGAGCAGTACTTC
abundance: NA; j_gene: TRBJ1-3; d_gene: TRBD1; v_gene: TRBV9; CDR3aa: CASSVRTGVGDTIYF; CDR3nt: TGTGCCAGCAGCGTGCGGACAGGGGTTGGCGACACCATATATTTT
abundance: NA; j_gene: TRBJ1-4; d_gene: NA; v_gene: TRBV15; CDR3aa: CATSDGWAEDEKLFF; CDR3nt: TGTGCCACCAGCGATGGATGGGCGGAAGATGAAAAACTGTTTTTT
abundance: once; j_gene: TRBJ2-7; d_gene: NA; v_gene: TRBV4-2; CDR3aa: CASSQDPSSTYEQYF; CDR3nt: TGTGCCAGCAGCCAAGATCCTAGCAGCACCTACGAGCAGTACTTC
abundance: NA; j_gene: TRBJ2-7; d_gene: NA; v_gene: TRBV4-3; CDR3aa: CASSQDTGNEQYF; CDR3nt: TGCGCCAGCAGCCAAGATACAGGGAACGAGCAGTACTTC